This TCR beta chain was documented in a study of cytomegalovirus exposure and HLA in healthy donors. Study-wide results and limits: In a later analysis, V- and J-gene trimming of beta chains associated with a DCLRE1C missense variant, replicated independently.

This clone was counted a few times. Its antigen is not identified. The study ran its PCR with 60 Vbeta and 13 Jbeta primers. Repertoires were generated with immunoSEQ multiplex PCR, while TCRdb's copy carries only in-frame clones and drops some. The sample contains around 130,000 clones, about 8.5% of which appear only once. The TCR comes from a man aged 35 to 55 in good health and CMV-seronegative. Source material: PBMCs.

The CDR3 DNA reads TGCGCCAGCAGCCCGGGACTGCCTAGGGGCGAGCAGTACTTC. This sequence encodes CASSPGLPRGEQYF. The gene calls are TRBV5-1 and TRBJ2-7, with D possibly being TRBD2 (6 bases). The V gene's germline CDR1 is SGHRS and CDR2 YFSETQ. Trimming took off 4 bases at V and 6 bases at J, with 17 bases between the two ends. The CDR3 extends over 14 amino acids.